This passage covers 27 T cell receptor beta chains from one sample sequenced in a study of blood T cell repertoires in COVID-19. Sequencing was performed with immunoSEQ multiplex PCR; in TCRdb, only in-frame clones are kept and a portion is missing. The sample records roughly 130,000 clones, around 90% being singletons. Sequenced sample: peripheral blood. The receptors stem from a man aged 55-75 years with COVID-19, enrolled during active disease.

The rearrangement links TRBV27 to TRBJ2-1; 7 bases align to TRBD1. J was trimmed by 7 bases and V by 8 bases; bases with no gene match: 17. Germline V gene sequence: CDR1 MNHEY, CDR2 SMNVEV (reference sequence). There are 16 residues in the CDR3. The CDR3 region is CASRTARGQTGNEQFF. The CDR3 DNA sequence: TGTGCCAGCCGAACGGCTAGGGGGCAAACCGGGAATGAGCAGTTCTTC.

The chain employs TRBV11-1 and TRBJ2-1; maybe TRBD2 (6 bases). From germline, CDR1 is SGHAT and CDR2 FQDESV (reference sequence). The ends were cut back, 0 bases at V and 4 bases at J, with 13 bases in the middle. The CDR3 contains 16 residues. CDR3 protein: CASSLARGVWYNEQFF. The CDR3 region has the DNA TGTGCCAGCAGCTTAGCGCGCGGGGTTTGGTACAATGAGCAGTTCTTC.

This chain links TRBV9 with TRBJ2-7; 10 bases fit TRBD1. CDR3 length equals 16 residues. Trimming took 0 bases from V and 4 from J; bases not matched to a gene: 7. CDR1 and CDR2 (germline): SGDLS, YYNGEE. The CDR3 spells CASSVEPGQGPYEQYF. CDR3 DNA sequence: TGTGCCAGCAGCGTAGAACCGGGACAGGGGCCATACGAGCAGTACTTC.

The V and J genes are TRBV7-2 and TRBJ1-1; maybe TRBD1 (5 bases). Trimming left V 4 bases short and J 3 bases short, with 12 bases between. The germline CDR1 and CDR2 sequences are SGHTA and FQGNSA. The CDR3 runs 14 residues. DNA for the CDR3: TGTGCCAGCAGCTCTCTGGACACGTACACTGAAGCTTTCTTT. Translated, it gives CASSSLDTYTEAFF. Full variable domain (missing parts from reference TRBV7-2 and TRBJ1-1): GAGVSQSPSNKVTEKGKDVELRCDPISGHTALYWYRQSLGQGLEFLIYFQGNSAPDKSGLPSDRFSAERTGGSVSTLTIQRTQQEDSAVYLCASSSLDTYTEAFFGQGTRLTVV.

The V gene is TRBV11-1, the J gene TRBJ1-1; D might be TRBD1 (5 bases). The CDR3 sequence is 14 residues long. V was clipped by 5 bases and J by 1 base, with 11 bases between them. Germline V gene sequence: CDR1 SGHAT, CDR2 FQDESV (reference sequence). CDR3 sequence reads: CASSPRDRNTEAFF. The DNA of the CDR3 is TGTGCCAGCAGCCCCAGGGATCGGAACACTGAAGCTTTCTTT.

This clone was picked up one time. The chain recombines TRBV28 with TRBJ2-7; tentatively, D is TRBD1 (6 bases). The V end was cut by 3 bases, the J end by 3 bases, with 9 bases between. Germline CDR1 reads MDHEN; CDR2 reads SYDVKM. CDR3 length equals 13 residues. In DNA, the CDR3 is TGTGCCAGCAGTTTGGGGGCGGACTACGAGCAGTACTTC. It translates to CASSLGADYEQYF.

The rearrangement joins TRBV2 to TRBJ1-4; D possibly corresponds to TRBD1 (6 bases). CDR3 length equals 14 residues. The germline V gene has CDR1 SNHLY and CDR2 FYNNEI. V shed 3 bases and J shed 6 bases, with 11 bases lying between them. The CDR3 coding sequence is TGTGCCAGCAGTGATGGGGGCGGTTATGAAAAACTGTTTTTT. Its protein product is CASSDGGGYEKLFF.

The chain has TRBV9 and TRBJ2-5; 11 bases agree with TRBD2. V was pared by 3 bases and J by 1 base, with 5 bases of the junction left unmatched. Germline CDR1 reads SGDLS; CDR2 reads YYNGEE. The CDR3 is 16 amino acids. The CDR3 bases are TGTGCCAGCAGCGGGGGACTAGCGGTATTCCAAGAGACCCAGTACTTC. Its protein product is CASSGGLAVFQETQYF. Based on the CDR3 plus reference TRBV9 and TRBJ2-5, the full variable domain is DSGVTQTPKHLITATGQRVTLRCSPRSGDLSVYWYQQSLDQGLQFLIQYYNGEERAKGNILERFSAQQFPDLHSELNLSSLELGDSALYFCASSGGLAVFQETQYFGPGTRLLVL.

This chain joins TRBV11-3 and TRBJ2-1; the match to TRBD2 covers 10 bases. The V segment lost 0 bases and the J segment 8 bases; nucleotides outside the gene matches: 16. Germline V lookup: CDR1 SGHNT, CDR2 YENEEA. This CDR3 spans 19 amino acids. The CDR3 reads CASSLDKPLAGESRDEQFF. The CDR3 nucleotides are TGTGCCAGCAGCTTAGATAAACCGCTAGCGGGAGAGTCGCGCGATGAGCAGTTCTTC. The entire variable domain, with the rest obtained from reference TRBV11-3 and TRBJ2-1, is as follows: EAGVVQSPRYKIIEKKQPVAFWCNPISGHNTLYWYLQNLGQGPELLIRYENEEAVDDSQLPKDRFSAERLKGVDSTLKIQPAELGDSAVYLCASSLDKPLAGESRDEQFFGPGTRLTVL.

This clone showed up just once. The V gene is TRBV28, the J gene TRBJ2-7; 7 nucleotides line up with TRBD2. CDR3 length equals 15 residues. The trim removed 9 bases at V and 3 bases at J, leaving 14 bases unmatched. CDR1 and CDR2 from the germline V gene are MDHEN and SYDVKM. The CDR3 protein is CASSASSGGLYEQYF. The CDR3 nucleotides read TGTGCCAGTTCAGCTTCTAGCGGAGGACTCTACGAGCAGTACTTC.

In this sample, this clone turned up once. The J gene is TRBJ2-5, the V gene TRBV5-1, with a weak D call TRBD1 (6 bases). CDR3 length equals 14 residues. Germline assignment: CDR1 SGHRS and CDR2 YFSETQ. V was trimmed by 3 bases and J by 4 bases, leaving 13 bases between them. CDR3 sequence (DNA): TGCGCCAGCAGCTCGACAGGCAGGCGAGAGACCCAGTACTTC. It yields the protein CASSSTGRRETQYF.

CDR3 in DNA: TGTGCCAGCGGAGACGACAGGGGAGTCGAGACCCAGTACTTC. It codes for CASGDDRGVETQYF. This rearrangement joins TRBV6-5 to TRBJ2-5; 8 nucleotides line up with TRBD1. Unmatched junction bases numbered 10, after V lost 8 bases and J lost 5 bases. Germline CDR1 and CDR2: MNHEY and SVGAGI. CDR3 length: 14 amino acids.

This sequence joins TRBV5-4 and TRBJ1-2; the D is unclear. Germline lookup yields CDR1 SGHNT and CDR2 YYREEE (reference sequence). CDR3 length equals 14 residues. V was trimmed by 0 bases and J by 0 bases, leaving 6 bases between them. In DNA, the CDR3 is TGTGCCAGCAGCTTGGACAGAGCTAACTATGGCTACACCTTC. It codes for CASSLDRANYGYTF.

This sequence joins TRBV19 and TRBJ1-2; TRBD1 matches 8 bases. J gave up 5 bases and V 3 bases, and 5 bases lay outside the gene matches. The CDR3 contains 14 residues. CDR1 and CDR2 (germline): LNHDA, SQIVND (reference sequence). In DNA form, the CDR3 reads TGTGCCAGTAGTATTGGGCAGGGGGCATATGGCTACACCTTC. Translating it yields CASSIGQGAYGYTF.

J is TRBJ2-1 and V is TRBV5-4; TRBD1 is a possible D gene (6 bases). This CDR3 has 14 amino acids. V was trimmed by 4 bases and J by 10 bases, leaving 18 bases between them. Per the germline V gene, CDR1 is SGHNT and CDR2 is YYREEE (reference sequence). The CDR3 DNA follows: TGTGCCAGCAGCCCCGGGACACCCTGGGACGAGCAGTTCTTC. Protein sequence: CASSPGTPWDEQFF.

This clone has a single count. The rearrangement uses TRBV7-8 and TRBJ1-5; TRBD1 might be the D (5 bases). Germline CDR1 is SGHVS and CDR2 is FQNEAQ. The CDR3 totals 14 residues. V lost 3 bases and J lost 5, with 11 bases in between. The CDR3 is CASSFNRGDQPQHF. DNA for the CDR3: TGTGCCAGCAGCTTCAATAGGGGCGATCAGCCCCAGCATTTT.

The V call is TRBV5-1, the J call TRBJ1-6, with TRBD1 matching over 7 bases. V lost 0 bases to trimming and J lost 6 bases; unmatched junction nucleotides: 0. Germline V lookup: CDR1 SGHRS, CDR2 YFSETQ. The CDR3 spans 14 residues. Here the CDR3 DNA reads TGCGCCAGCAGCTTGGCAGGGGGTAATTCACCCCTCCACTTT. It specifies CASSLAGGNSPLHF.

This rearrangement joins TRBV3-1 (or the pseudogene TRBV3-2) to TRBJ1-6; no firm D call. Germline-derived CDR1 and CDR2 are LGHDT and YNNKEL (reference sequence). This CDR3 comprises 10 residues. The chain's CDR3 is CAGPGSPLHF. In nucleotides, the CDR3 is TGTGCTGGCCCGGGGTCACCCCTCCACTTT.

The chain employs TRBV2 and TRBJ2-5; the match to TRBD2 covers 9 bases. The germline V gene encodes CDR1 SNHLY and CDR2 FYNNEI. This CDR3 spans 12 amino acids. The V and J ends lost 5 bases and 5 bases, in that order; junction bases with no gene match: 0. CDR3 sequence (DNA): TGTGCCAGCAGTACTAGCGGGGAGACCCAGTACTTC. Amino acids: CASSTSGETQYF.

The rearrangement joins TRBV5-1 to TRBJ2-4; D possibly corresponds to TRBD1 (6 bases). Germline assignment: CDR1 SGHRS and CDR2 YFSETQ. The ends were cut back, 0 bases at V and 0 bases at J, with 13 bases in the middle. This CDR3 contains 17 residues. The CDR3 here is CASSLAGVGAAKNIQYF. The CDR3 DNA reads TGCGCCAGCAGCTTGGCCGGGGTGGGGGCAGCCAAAAACATTCAGTACTTC.

This rearrangement joins TRBV4-3 to TRBJ2-5; no reliable D call. CDR3 length equals 13 residues. The ends were cut back, 0 bases at V and 5 bases at J, with 7 bases in the middle. Germline-derived CDR1 and CDR2 are LGHNA and YSLEER. The CDR3: CASSQDLQETQYF. The CDR3 DNA sequence: TGCGCCAGCAGCCAAGATCTGCAGGAGACCCAGTACTTC.

This clone was recorded once. V gene TRBV18 combines with J gene TRBJ1-5; maybe TRBD1 (5 bases). There are 13 residues in the CDR3. In germline, CDR1 is KGHSH, CDR2 LQKENI. The V and J ends lost 0 bases and 9 bases respectively, with 9 bases between them. The CDR3 DNA follows: TGTGCCAGCTCACCACCTGGGGGGGGGCCCCAGCATTTT. This sequence encodes CASSPPGGGPQHF.

The CDR3: CAISMGGGTNQPQHF. The DNA for the CDR3 is TGTGCCATCAGTATGGGAGGGGGTACGAATCAGCCCCAGCATTTT. V usage is TRBV10-3 and J usage is TRBJ1-5; possible D gene TRBD1, 6 bases. The CDR3 totals 15 residues. Germline V lookup: CDR1 ENHRY, CDR2 SYGVKD. V dropped 5 bases and J dropped 4 bases, with 15 bases sitting between them.

The chain links TRBV3-1 (or the pseudogene TRBV3-2) to TRBJ2-7; D is ambiguous. Trimming took 0 bases from V and 0 from J, leaving 6 bases between them. Looked up from germline, CDR1 is LGHDT and CDR2 is YNNKEL (reference sequence). This CDR3 contains 14 residues. The CDR3, as DNA: TGTGCCAGCAGCCAAGATCCTAGCTCCTACGAGCAGTACTTC. Protein product: CASSQDPSSYEQYF.

V is TRBV6-1 and J is TRBJ2-2, with no clear D. The CDR3 spans 13 residues. CDR1 and CDR2 (germline): MNHNS, SASEGT. Trimming left V 5 bases short and J 2 bases short, with 6 bases between. The CDR3 region is CASSYPNTGELFF. The CDR3 region has the DNA TGTGCCAGCAGTTATCCCAACACCGGGGAGCTGTTTTTT.

The rearrangement links TRBV7-9 to TRBJ2-7, with 13 bases aligning to TRBD2. The V gene's germline CDR1 is SEHNR and CDR2 FQNEAQ (reference sequence). V was clipped by 7 bases and J by 6 bases; unmatched bases: 9. CDR3 length equals 15 residues. CDR3 nucleotides: TGTGCCAGCACTCTCGGACTAGCGGGAGTGGGCGAGCAGTACTTC. Its translation is CASTLGLAGVGEQYF. The full variable domain, completed using reference TRBV7-9 and TRBJ2-7, is DTGVSQNPRHKITKRGQNVTFRCDPISEHNRLYWYRQTLGQGPEFLTYFQNEAQLEKSRLLSDRFSAERPKGSFSTLEIQRTEQGDSAMYLCASTLGLAGVGEQYFGPGTRLTVT.

The chain couples TRBV30 to TRBJ2-7, with D perhaps matching TRBD1 (5 bases). V was pared by 1 base and J by 2 bases, with 6 bases between. CDR1 and CDR2 from the germline V gene are GTSNPN and SVGIG (reference sequence). This CDR3 has 12 amino acids. DNA of the CDR3: TGTGCCTGGAGTGAGGGGCCCTACGAGCAGTACTTC. This translates into CAWSEGPYEQYF. Supplemented by reference TRBV30 and TRBJ2-7, the full variable domain reads SQTIHQWPATLVQPVGSPLSLECTVEGTSNPNLYWYRQAAGRGLQLLFYSVGIGQISSEVPQNLSASRPQDRQFILSSKKLLLSDSGFYLCAWSEGPYEQYFGPGTRLTVT.